This T cell receptor beta chain was sequenced during a study of blood T cell repertoires in COVID-19. The CDR3 is 14 amino acids. V trimming: 6 bases; J trimming: 7 bases; junction bases outside the gene matches: 11. From germline, CDR1 is ENHRY and CDR2 SYGVKD. Sequencing was performed with immunoSEQ multiplex PCR; in TCRdb, only in-frame clones are kept and a portion is missing. Of under 300,000 clones in the sample, roughly nine tenths were seen once. The rearrangement joins TRBV10-3 to TRBJ1-1, with 7 bases aligning to TRBD1. The origin of this receptor is a human donor in a cohort exposed to, infected with or recovered from COVID-19 (not recorded which). The donor label of this sample is uncertain. The sequencing input was PBMCs or T cells enriched from blood (not recorded which). This CDR3 is CAISAQGEPVEAFF. The CDR3 DNA follows: TGTGCCATCAGCGCGCAGGGGGAGCCAGTTGAAGCTTTCTTT.